What follows are 2 T cell receptor beta chains derived from one specimen sequenced in a study of CD8 T cells in ankylosing spondylitis. TCRdb ran MiXCR on the 5' RACE reads and lists one entry per CDR3 protein. This sample has 200,000 or so distinct CDR3 sequences, with over 10% found just once. The sample comprised blood, either unsorted or a sorted T cell fraction (not recorded which). These receptors came from a female donor with ankylosing spondylitis or in good health (not recorded which).

Ten or more counts support this clonotype. The chain is built from TRBV20-1 and TRBJ2-1, with 7 bases aligning to TRBD2. V trimming: 6 bases; J trimming: 6 bases; junction bases outside the gene matches: 11. In germline, CDR1 is DFQATT, CDR2 SNEGSKA (reference sequence). The CDR3 totals 14 residues. DNA for the CDR3: TGCAGTGCCCCCCGCGGACTAGGGCTCAATGAGCAGTTCTTC. It encodes CSAPRGLGLNEQFF.

This clonotype occurred many times. This chain connects TRBV20-1 to TRBJ1-5; D is possibly TRBD1 (6 bases). The CDR3 loop spans 15 amino acids. V lost 5 bases, J lost 4 bases, and 18 bases lay in between. The germline V gene has CDR1 DFQATT and CDR2 SNEGSKA (reference sequence). The CDR3 loop reads CSAFHNRVGNQPQHF. Here the CDR3 DNA reads TGCAGTGCTTTCCACAACAGGGTTGGTAATCAGCCCCAGCATTTT.